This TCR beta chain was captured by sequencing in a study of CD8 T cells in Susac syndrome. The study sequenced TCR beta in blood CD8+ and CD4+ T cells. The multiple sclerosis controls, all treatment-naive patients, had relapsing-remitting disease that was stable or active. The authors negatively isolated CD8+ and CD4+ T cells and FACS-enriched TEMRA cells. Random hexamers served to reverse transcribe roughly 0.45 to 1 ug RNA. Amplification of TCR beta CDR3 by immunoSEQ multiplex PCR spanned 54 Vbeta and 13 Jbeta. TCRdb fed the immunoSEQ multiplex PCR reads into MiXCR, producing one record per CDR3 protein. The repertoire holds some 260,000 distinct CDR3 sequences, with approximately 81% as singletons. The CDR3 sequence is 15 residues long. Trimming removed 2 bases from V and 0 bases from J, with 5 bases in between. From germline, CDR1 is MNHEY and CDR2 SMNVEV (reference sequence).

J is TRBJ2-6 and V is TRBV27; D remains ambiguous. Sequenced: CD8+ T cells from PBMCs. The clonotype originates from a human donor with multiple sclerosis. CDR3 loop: CASSLGVSGANVLTF. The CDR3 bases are TGTGCCAGCAGTTTAGGGGTCTCTGGGGCCAACGTCCTGACTTTC. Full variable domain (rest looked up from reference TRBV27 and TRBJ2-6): EAQVTQNPRYLITVTGKKLTVTCSQNMNHEYMSWYRQDPGLGLRQIYYSMNVEVTDKGDVPEGYKVSRKEKRNFPLILESPSPNQTSLYFCASSLGVSGANVLTFGAGSRLTVL.